The T cell receptor beta chain described here comes from a study of blood T cell repertoires in COVID-19. The age range of participants was 18 to 89 years, with residence in more than 20 US areas. In the original analysis: How many nucleated cells were present was estimated from reference gene primer amplification. Profiling relied on immunoSEQ multiplex PCR, and the TCRdb table lists in-frame clones only, not all of them. V, J and clone size reflect that table, while D and trimming were determined from the DNA. The sample gives 400,000 or so clones, approximately 87% of which show up once; approximately 1.8% is in the top ten. The CDR3 sequence is 13 residues long. After removal of 4 bases from V and 4 bases from J, the junction contained 4 bases not matched to a gene. Germline V gene data show CDR1 as SGHRS and CDR2 as YFSETQ.

The clonotype comes from a man aged 40-55 years in a cohort exposed to, infected with or recovered from COVID-19 (not recorded which). The genes are TRBV5-1 and TRBJ1-1; 7 nucleotides agree with TRBD1. Material for sequencing was PBMCs or T cells enriched from blood (not recorded which). CDR3 DNA: TGCGCCAGCAGCAGGGGGCCCGGCACTGAAGCTTTCTTT. Amino acid sequence: CASSRGPGTEAFF. Full variable domain (remainder filled in from reference TRBV5-1 and TRBJ1-1): KAGVTQTPRYLIKTRGQQVTLSCSPISGHRSVSWYQQTPGQGLQFLFEYFSETQRNKGNFPGRFSGRQFSNSRSEMNVSTLELGDSALYLCASSRGPGTEAFFGQGTRLTVV.